This T cell receptor (beta chain) was recorded in a study of cytomegalovirus exposure and HLA in healthy donors. The study, taken as a whole, reports: Later analysis identified several of the most significant clusters that appeared linked to common viral pathogens.

Turning to this clone: Its specificity is unknown.

Trimming cost V 1 base and J 7 bases, with 17 bases left between them. The CDR3 runs 16 residues. Germline CDR1 reads KGHSH; CDR2 reads LQKENI. The study ran its PCR with 60 Vbeta and 13 Jbeta primers. Method: immunoSEQ multiplex PCR; TCRdb's copy keeps in-frame clones and lacks some. The sample lists about 120,000 clones; around 69% were seen once. This TCR was sampled from a woman aged 35 to 49 in good health and CMV-seropositive. Sequenced material: PBMCs. This chain uses TRBV18 with TRBJ2-4, with D possibly TRBD1 on 5 matching bases. CDR3 sequence: CASSPRIADTMNIQYF. In nucleotides, the CDR3 is TGTGCCAGCTCACCACGAATCGCGGACACAATGAACATTCAGTACTTC.